This TCR beta chain was recovered during a study of PD-1 blockade in classical Hodgkin lymphoma. Measured with immunoSEQ multiplex PCR; TCRdb has only the in-frame clones, and not every one. This sample has nearly 55,000 clones, with more than 65% found just once. The CDR3 extends over 13 amino acids. Germline V gene lookup returns CDR1 SNHLY and CDR2 FYNNEI. The junction had 5 bases not matched to a gene; V was cut back by 7 bases and J by 5 bases. Study-level findings and limits: CD4+ TCR diversity, unlike CD8+, climbed significantly by C4D1.

As to this clone: The antigen is undetermined.

Every single patient, without exception, relapsed after autologous stem cell transplantation, and brentuximab vedotin exposure varied. Complete response, partial response or progressive disease were the best responses. The source of this sequence is a human donor with classical Hodgkin lymphoma. This chain connects TRBV2 to TRBJ2-1, with 7 bases fitting TRBD1. The specimen comprised peripheral blood mononuclear cells (PBMCs), sampled at baseline. DNA for the CDR3: TGTGCCAGCACCCGTAGGGGGCACAATGAGCAGTTCTTC. Its protein product is CASTRRGHNEQFF.